A selection of T cell receptor beta chains follows, all from one sample in a study of cytomegalovirus exposure and HLA in healthy donors. The repertoire was sequenced with immunoSEQ multiplex PCR; TCRdb's copy has only in-frame clones and lacks some. The sample includes 150,000 to 200,000 clones, roughly 13% of them seen just once. Sample: PBMCs. The receptor source for this set is a man aged 45 to 65 in good health and CMV-seropositive. CDR3s include the opening cysteine and the closing phenylalanine or tryptophan. D genes are given only for firm matches. Some rows have no size entry. The others give once, few or many, or a class for an expanded clone.

TRBJ2-7,.,TRBV7-2,.,TGTGCCAGCAGCACGGGGAGGGAGCAGTACTTC,CASSTGREQYF
TRBJ2-7,TRBD2,TRBV7-3,few,TGTGCCAGCAGCTTAAGCGGGGGCTACGAGCAGTACTTC,CASSLSGGYEQYF
TRBJ2-7,.,TRBV5-1,.,TGCGCCAGCAGCTTGGGGGCCCAACTCCGTACCTCCTACGAGCAGTACTTC,CASSLGAQLRTSYEQYF
TRBJ2-2,TRBD2,TRBV9,.,TGTGCCAGCAGCGCTAGCGGGGGCTTCGCCGGGGAGCTGTTTTTT,CASSASGGFAGELFF
TRBJ2-3,TRBD2,TRBV7-9,.,TGTGCCAGCAGCCCCATGGGGAGGGCCCCAGATACGCAGTATTTT,CASSPMGRAPDTQYF
TRBJ2-7,TRBD1,TRBV7-2,.,TGTGCCAGCAGCCCTTTTAAGGGGACAGGGACCTACGAGCAGTACTTC,CASSPFKGTGTYEQYF
TRBJ2-3,.,TRBV7-2,few,TGTGCCAGCAGCCTGGGACATCCAACTTCGGGAGATACGCAGTATTTT,CASSLGHPTSGDTQYF
TRBJ2-1,TRBD1,TRBV30,.,TGTGCCTGGACCGGAGGGGACAGGGACATCAATGAGCAGTTCTTC,CAWTGGDRDINEQFF
TRBJ2-1,TRBD1,TRBV18,.,TGTGCCAGCTCATCGAGGACAGGTCCGCAGGACAATGAGCAGTTCTTC,CASSSRTGPQDNEQFF
TRBJ1-6,TRBD1,TRBV5-4,few,TGTGCCAGCAGCGTTGTGGGACAGGGGGATTCACCCCTACACTTT,CASSVVGQGDSPLHF
TRBJ1-2,TRBD1,TRBV7-9,.,TGTGCCAGCAGCCCTAGGGGGTCGGGACAGGGATCAAGGGGCTACACCTTC,CASSPRGSGQGSRGYTF
TRBJ1-2,TRBD1,TRBV11-2,.,TGTGCCAGCAGCTTAGGACAGGGGGCGAATGGCTACACCTTC,CASSLGQGANGYTF
TRBJ2-5,TRBD1,TRBV11-3,.,TGTGCCAGCAGCTTGGACAGGGGGCTTGGAAAGACCCAGTACTTC,CASSLDRGLGKTQYF
TRBJ2-3,TRBD2,TRBV7-2,.,TGTGCCAGCAGCTTGGTAGCGGGGGTGAACACAGATACGCAGTATTTT,CASSLVAGVNTDTQYF
TRBJ2-5,TRBD2,TRBV7-9,.,TGCGCCAGCAGCTTAGAGCTCACTAGCGGGGGGAAAGAGACCCAGTACTTC,CASSLELTSGGKETQYF
TRBJ1-5,.,TRBV27,.,TGTGCCAGCAGTTTCCAGCAGGGCGGTCAGCCCCAGCATTTT,CASSFQQGGQPQHF
TRBJ1-2,.,TRBV4-3,.,TGCGCCAGCAGCCCCGGGAAGAACTATGGCTACACCTTC,CASSPGKNYGYTF
TRBJ1-5,TRBD1,TRBV19,few,TGTGCCAGTAGTCCTTACCGGGACAGAAGCAATCAGCCCCAGCATTTT,CASSPYRDRSNQPQHF
TRBJ1-2,.,TRBV4-2,.,TGTGCCAGCAGCCAAGATGCAGGGGTCGGCTACACCTTC,CASSQDAGVGYTF
TRBJ2-3,TRBD1,TRBV5-1,few,TGCGCCAGCAGGGGACAGGGTGGAACAGATACGCAGTATTTT,CASRGQGGTDTQYF
TRBJ1-2,TRBD1,TRBV4-3,few,TGCGCCAGCAGCCAAGACAGGGGGGTGAACTATGGCTACACCTTC,CASSQDRGVNYGYTF
TRBJ2-5,TRBD1,TRBV19,.,TGTGCCAGTAGTATGGGGGACAGGGCCCAGGGAGAGACCCAGTACTTC,CASSMGDRAQGETQYF
TRBJ2-7,.,TRBV5-8,.,TGTGCCAGCAGCTTGGGGGGACAAGGGGAGCAGTACTTC,CASSLGGQGEQYF
TRBJ2-7,.,TRBV7-9,.,TGTGCCAGCAGCTTAGGGGGCGACGAGCAGTACTTC,CASSLGGDEQYF
TRBJ2-3,TRBD1,TRBV6-5,.,TGTGCCAGCAGTTACCCGACAGGGGGTACAGATACGCAGTATTTT,CASSYPTGGTDTQYF
TRBJ1-2,.,TRBV13,.,TGTGCCAGCAGCCAGGGGCTCGAAGGCTACACCTTC,CASSQGLEGYTF
TRBJ1-1,.,TRBV19,.,TGTGCCAGTTCTCTGGCGGGGGTGAGGGGCACTGAAGCTTTCTTT,CASSLAGVRGTEAFF
TRBJ1-1,.,TRBV5-6,.,TGTGCCAGCGGTGGGGGGTGGAACACTGAAGCTTTCTTT,CASGGGWNTEAFF
TRBJ2-6,.,TRBV5-6,few,TGTGCCAGCAGTGCGACGGGTTCTGGGGCCAACGTCCTGACTTTC,CASSATGSGANVLTF
TRBJ2-3,TRBD2,TRBV9,.,TGTGCCAGCAGCACAAGACTAGCGGGGCTTTCAGATACGCAGTATTTT,CASSTRLAGLSDTQYF
TRBJ2-4,.,TRBV27,once,TGTGCCAGCAGGCCACAGTTAGCCAAAAACATTCAGTACTTC,CASRPQLAKNIQYF
TRBJ1-4,TRBD1,TRBV7-2,.,TGTGCCAGCAGCTTTTGGACAGGGCCTAATGAAAAACTGTTTTTT,CASSFWTGPNEKLFF
TRBJ1-5,.,TRBV7-2,few,TGTGCCAGCAGCCCCTTAGTAGGGGGGGGAGGTCAGCCCCAGCATTTT,CASSPLVGGGGQPQHF
TRBJ2-5,TRBD1,TRBV18,few,TGTGCCAGCTCACCGTGGGACAGAGATCAAGAGACCCAGTACTTC,CASSPWDRDQETQYF
TRBJ1-6,.,TRBV7-2,few,TGTGCCAGCATAGGGGGTGTTGGCGGTTCACCCCTCCACTTT,CASIGGVGGSPLHF
TRBJ1-2,TRBD1,TRBV6-5,few,TGTGCCAGCAGTTATCGGGACAGGTTTAGCTACACCTTC,CASSYRDRFSYTF
TRBJ2-7,TRBD1,TRBV6-5,few,TGTACCAGCAGGGGACAGGGAGGGGGCAGCGAGCAGTACTTC,CTSRGQGGGSEQYF
TRBJ1-1,.,TRBV7-2,few,TGTGCCAGCAGATGGGGGGGCTCGGGCACTGAAGCTTTCTTT,CASRWGGSGTEAFF
TRBJ2-3,.,TRBV19,.,TGTGCCAGTACCCCGACCCGGAGCGCAGATACGCAGTATTTT,CASTPTRSADTQYF
TRBJ1-6,.,TRBV5-6,.,TGTGCCAGCAGACCGGGGGATAGATCACCCCTCCACTTT,CASRPGDRSPLHF
TRBJ1-1,.,TRBV5-4,.,TGTGCCAGCAGCAGAGGACAGAACACTGAAGCTTTCTTT,CASSRGQNTEAFF
TRBJ2-5,TRBD2,TRBV27,few,TGTGCCAGCAGTTTGAAAGCGGGGGGGCAAGAGACCCAGTACTTC,CASSLKAGGQETQYF
TRBJ2-3,.,TRBV11-2,.,TGTGCCAGCAGCCACAGTCATGGGTCAGATACGCAGTATTTT,CASSHSHGSDTQYF
TRBJ1-2,.,TRBV9,.,TGTGCCAGCAGCGTAGGCCGACAGGCCCAGAACTATGGCTACACCTTC,CASSVGRQAQNYGYTF
TRBJ2-3,TRBD2,TRBV18,.,TGTGCCAGCTCACCACCACTAGCGGGGGAAGCAGATACGCAGTATTTT,CASSPPLAGEADTQYF
TRBJ1-2,TRBD1,TRBV9,few,TGTGCCAGCAGCGCGAACCGGGACAGGGACTATGGCTACACCTTC,CASSANRDRDYGYTF
TRBJ1-1,.,TRBV7-2,few,TGTGCCAGCAGCGCAGACAGGAACACTGAAGCTTTCTTT,CASSADRNTEAFF
TRBJ2-5,.,TRBV7-8,.,TGTGCCAGCAGCCCGGACGGGGTTCGCGAGACCCAGTACTTC,CASSPDGVRETQYF
TRBJ2-6,.,TRBV5-1,.,TGCGCCAGCAGCCTCCAGGGTGCTGGGGCCAACGTCCTGACTTTC,CASSLQGAGANVLTF
TRBJ2-3,TRBD1,TRBV7-9,few,TGTGCCAGCAGCCTTGGACAGGGAACAGATACGCAGTATTTT,CASSLGQGTDTQYF
TRBJ1-1,.,TRBV7-2,once,TGTGCCAGCAGCAAGGACAGATGGAACACTGAAGCTTTCTTT,CASSKDRWNTEAFF
TRBJ1-4,.,TRBV2,.,TGTGCCAGCAGCAGAACTAATGAAAAACTGTTTTTT,CASSRTNEKLFF
TRBJ1-2,TRBD1,TRBV6-1,.,TGTGCCAGCAGTGAAGAGACAGGGACTCCATCCTACATCTTC,CASSEETGTPSYIF